This TCR beta chain is drawn from a study of blood T cell repertoires in COVID-19. TCRdb keeps only in-frame clones here, not all; method: immunoSEQ multiplex PCR. The table shows about 200,000 clones, with under 90% occurring only once. The CDR3 covers 13 residues. Trimming removed 7 bases at V and 4 bases at J, with 13 bases between. Germline values: CDR1 MDHEN, CDR2 SYDVKM. This receptor was taken from a woman older than 75 with COVID-19, enrolled during active disease. This rearrangement joins TRBV28 to TRBJ1-1; TRBD1 is a possible D gene (5 bases). Sequencing was done on a sample of peripheral blood. This CDR3 reads CASKVGPPTEAFF. CDR3 nucleotide sequence: TGTGCCAGCAAGGTGGGGCCCCCCACTGAAGCTTTCTTT.